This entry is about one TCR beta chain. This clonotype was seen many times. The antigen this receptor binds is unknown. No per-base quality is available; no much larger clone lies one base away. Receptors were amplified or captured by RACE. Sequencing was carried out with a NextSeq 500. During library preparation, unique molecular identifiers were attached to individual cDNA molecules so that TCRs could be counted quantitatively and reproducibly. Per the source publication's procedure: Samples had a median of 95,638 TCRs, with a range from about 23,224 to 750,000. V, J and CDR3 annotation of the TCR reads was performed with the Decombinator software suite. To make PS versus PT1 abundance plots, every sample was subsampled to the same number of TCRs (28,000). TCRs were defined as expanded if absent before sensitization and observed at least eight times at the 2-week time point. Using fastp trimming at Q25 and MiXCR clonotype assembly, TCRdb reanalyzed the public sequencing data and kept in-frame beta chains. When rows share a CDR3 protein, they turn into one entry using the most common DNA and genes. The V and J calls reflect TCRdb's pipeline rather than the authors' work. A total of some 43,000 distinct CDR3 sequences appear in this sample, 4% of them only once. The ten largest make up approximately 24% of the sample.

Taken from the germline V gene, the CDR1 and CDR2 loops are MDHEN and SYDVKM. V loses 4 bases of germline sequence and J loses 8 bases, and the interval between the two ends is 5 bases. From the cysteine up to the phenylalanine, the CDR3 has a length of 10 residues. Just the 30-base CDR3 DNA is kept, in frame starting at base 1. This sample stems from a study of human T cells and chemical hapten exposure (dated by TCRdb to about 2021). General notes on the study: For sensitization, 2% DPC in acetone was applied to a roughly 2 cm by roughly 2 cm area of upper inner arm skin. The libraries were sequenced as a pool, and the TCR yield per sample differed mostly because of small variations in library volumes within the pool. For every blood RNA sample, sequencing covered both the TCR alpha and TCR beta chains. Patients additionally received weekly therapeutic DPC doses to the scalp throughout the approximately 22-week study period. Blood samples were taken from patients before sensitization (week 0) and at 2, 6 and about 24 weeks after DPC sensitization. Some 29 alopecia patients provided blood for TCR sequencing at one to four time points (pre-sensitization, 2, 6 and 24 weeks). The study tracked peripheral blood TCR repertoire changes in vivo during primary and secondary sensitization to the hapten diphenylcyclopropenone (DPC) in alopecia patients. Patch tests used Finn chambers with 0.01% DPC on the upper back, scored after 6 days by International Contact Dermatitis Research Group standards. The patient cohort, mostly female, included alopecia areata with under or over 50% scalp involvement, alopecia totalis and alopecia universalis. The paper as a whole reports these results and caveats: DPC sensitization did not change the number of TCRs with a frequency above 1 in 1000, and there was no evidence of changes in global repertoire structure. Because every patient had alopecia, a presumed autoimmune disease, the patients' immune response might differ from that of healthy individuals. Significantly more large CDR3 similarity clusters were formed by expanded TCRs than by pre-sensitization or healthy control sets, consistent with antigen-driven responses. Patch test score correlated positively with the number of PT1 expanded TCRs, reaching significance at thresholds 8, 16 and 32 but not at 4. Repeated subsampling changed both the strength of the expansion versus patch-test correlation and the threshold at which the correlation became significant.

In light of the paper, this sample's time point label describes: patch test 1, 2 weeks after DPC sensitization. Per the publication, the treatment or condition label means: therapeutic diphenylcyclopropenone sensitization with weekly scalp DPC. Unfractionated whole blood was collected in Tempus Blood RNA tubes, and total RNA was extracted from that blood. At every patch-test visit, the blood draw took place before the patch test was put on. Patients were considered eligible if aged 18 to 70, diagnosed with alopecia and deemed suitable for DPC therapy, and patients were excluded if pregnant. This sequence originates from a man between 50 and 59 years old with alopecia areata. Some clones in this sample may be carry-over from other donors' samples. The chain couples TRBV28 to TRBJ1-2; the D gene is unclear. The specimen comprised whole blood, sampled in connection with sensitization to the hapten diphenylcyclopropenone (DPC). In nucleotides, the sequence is TGTGCCAGCAGTTCCGCCGGCTACACCTTC. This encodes CASSSAGYTF.